Below, 11 T cell receptor beta chains from the same sample are listed, as sequenced in a study of T cells in Graves' hyperthyroidism and ophthalmopathy. Authors of the study amplified TCR beta CDR3 regions from RNA transcripts. The HTBI primer set served for first-round RT-PCR of the TCR CDR3. TCRdb re-derived calls from the multiplex PCR reads in MiXCR, one entry per CDR3 protein. The sample gives about 280,000 distinct CDR3 sequences, approximately 26% of which show up once; over 25% is in the top ten. The sequencing input was blood. The receptor source for this set is a man aged 40-49 years with Graves' hyperthyroidism that later progressed to Graves' ophthalmopathy.

The chain has TRBV20-1 and TRBJ2-5, with D possibly being TRBD1 (6 bases). This CDR3 spans 11 amino acids. The V end was cut by 7 bases, the J end by 5 bases, with 11 bases between. Germline CDR1 DFQATT, CDR2 SNEGSKA (reference sequence). CDR3 in amino acids: CSVRGSETQYF. Written as DNA, the CDR3 is TGCAGTGTCAGGGGTAGCGAGACCCAGTACTTC.

This clonotype was counted at least ten times. J is TRBJ2-7 and V is TRBV10-3; 8 bases align to TRBD1. V lost 7 bases to trimming and J lost 2 bases; unmatched junction nucleotides: 13. The CDR3 sequence is 16 residues long. CDR1 is ENHRY, CDR2 SYGVKD, per germline. The CDR3 DNA follows: TGTGCCATCAAGGAGGGCGCGGGACAGGAGACCTACGAGCAGTACTTC. Translation: CAIKEGAGQETYEQYF.

This clonotype was counted many times. This chain joins TRBV30 and TRBJ2-7, with D perhaps given as TRBD1 or TRBD2 (6 bases each). The CDR3 contains 11 residues. Germline CDR1 and CDR2: GTSNPN and SVGIG (reference sequence). Between the trimmed V and J ends, which lost 2 bases and 9 bases, there was a span of 11 bases. CDR3 DNA: TGTGCCTGGAGTATAGGGGGGAGGCAGTACTTC. This codes for CAWSIGGRQYF.

This clonotype was seen repeatedly, ten times or more. V gene TRBV6-5 combines with J gene TRBJ2-5; D is perhaps TRBD2 (7 bases). Trimming left V 6 bases short and J 4 bases short, with 15 bases between. CDR1 is MNHEY, CDR2 SVGAGI, per germline. The CDR3 runs 14 residues. CDR3 nucleotide sequence: TGTGCCAGCAGCTTATACAGGGAGGGAGAGACCCAGTACTTC. It specifies CASSLYREGETQYF.

The V call is TRBV7-8, the J call TRBJ2-7; TRBD1 matches 7 bases. Germline-derived CDR1 and CDR2 are SGHVS and FQNEAQ. J gave up 2 bases and V 5 bases, and 12 bases lay outside the gene matches. CDR3 length: 16 residues. DNA of the CDR3: TGTGCCAGCAGCGCTAAGACAGGGCCGGTTCCCTACGAGCAGTACTTC. It yields the protein CASSAKTGPVPYEQYF.

This rearrangement joins TRBV20-1 to TRBJ2-7; 13 bases are shared with TRBD2. The CDR3 totals 16 residues. Germline loops: CDR1 DFQATT, CDR2 SNEGSKA (reference sequence). The V segment lost 6 bases and the J segment 1 base; nucleotides outside the gene matches: 9. Written as DNA, the CDR3 is TGCAGTGCCGCGGGACTAGCGGGAAGGGTATCCTACGAGCAGTACTTC. The encoded protein is CSAAGLAGRVSYEQYF.

Ten or more counts support this clonotype. The genes are TRBV2 and TRBJ2-7, with D uncertain. This CDR3 spans 12 amino acids. The V gene lost 6 bases and the J gene lost 2 bases, with 8 bases spanning the gap. Looked up from germline, CDR1 is SNHLY and CDR2 is FYNNEI. The CDR3 protein is CASSLLTYEQYF. Written as DNA, the CDR3 is TGTGCCAGCAGCCTATTGACCTACGAGCAGTACTTC.

Many counts were recorded for this clonotype. J is TRBJ2-5 and V is TRBV7-8; 8 bases align to TRBD1. The trim removed 3 bases at V and 4 bases at J, leaving 7 bases unmatched. This CDR3 region has 15 residues. Germline CDR1 is SGHVS and CDR2 is FQNEAQ. The CDR3 DNA reads TGTGCCAGCAGCTTGATGCAGGGGGCGGGAGAGACCCAGTACTTC. It yields the protein CASSLMQGAGETQYF.

This clonotype was detected many times. The chain employs TRBV20-1 and TRBJ2-5; D not certain. This CDR3 has 12 residues. Germline CDR1 DFQATT, CDR2 SNEGSKA (reference sequence). Trimming removed 3 bases from V and 5 bases from J, with 10 bases in between. The CDR3 loop reads CSARDDRETQYF. The DNA of the CDR3 is TGCAGTGCTAGGGACGATAGGGAGACCCAGTACTTC.

This clonotype was seen at least ten times. J is TRBJ2-7 and V is TRBV7-2, with D perhaps being TRBD1 or TRBD2 (5 bases each). V was shortened by 0 bases and J by 2 bases, with 8 bases between the two germline ends. CDR1 SGHTA and CDR2 FQGNSA come from the germline V gene. The CDR3 is 14 residues long. The CDR3 is CASSLAGPTYEQYF. Written as DNA, the CDR3 is TGTGCCAGCAGCTTAGCGGGACCGACCTACGAGCAGTACTTC.

This clonotype was recorded many times. This chain links TRBV24-1 with TRBJ1-5; TRBD1 aligns across 7 bases. Trimming took 9 bases from V and 4 from J; bases not matched to a gene: 5. CDR1 is KGHDR and CDR2 is SFDVKD in the germline V gene. The CDR3 loop spans 13 amino acids. This CDR3 reads CATGQAGNQPQHF. CDR3 sequence (DNA): TGTGCCACCGGACAGGCAGGTAATCAGCCCCAGCATTTT.